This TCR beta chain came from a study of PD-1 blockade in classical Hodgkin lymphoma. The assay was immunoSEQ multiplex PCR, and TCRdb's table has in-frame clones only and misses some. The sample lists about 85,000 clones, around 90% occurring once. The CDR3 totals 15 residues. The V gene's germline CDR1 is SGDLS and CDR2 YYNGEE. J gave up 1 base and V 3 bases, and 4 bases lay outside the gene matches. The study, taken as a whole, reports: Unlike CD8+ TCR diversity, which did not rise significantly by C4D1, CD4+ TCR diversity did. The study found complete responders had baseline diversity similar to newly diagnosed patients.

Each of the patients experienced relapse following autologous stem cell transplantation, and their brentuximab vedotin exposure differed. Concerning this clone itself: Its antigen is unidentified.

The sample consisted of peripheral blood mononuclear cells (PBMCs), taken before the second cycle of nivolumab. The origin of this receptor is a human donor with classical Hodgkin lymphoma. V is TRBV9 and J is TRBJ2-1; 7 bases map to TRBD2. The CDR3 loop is CASSASGGSYNEQFF. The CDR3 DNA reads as TGTGCCAGCAGCGCTAGCGGAGGATCCTACAATGAGCAGTTCTTC.